This T cell receptor (beta chain) is drawn from a study of T cell changes during pregnancy in multiple sclerosis. V was cut by 0 bases and J by 7 bases, with 17 bases left in between. The CDR3 totals 16 residues. Germline V CDR1 and CDR2: SGDLS, YYNGEE. Only in-frame clones appear in the TCRdb table, and some are missing; sequencing was by immunoSEQ multiplex PCR. Among fewer than 90,000 clones listed, more than 80% were seen once. The receptor comes from a female donor with multiple sclerosis, enrolled in a pregnancy study. V gene TRBV9 combines with J gene TRBJ2-1, with a weak D call TRBD2 (5 bases). This specimen was peripheral blood, taken in the second trimester of pregnancy. The DNA for the CDR3 is TGTGCCAGCAGCGTAGAACTGAGGGCTAGCCCGAATGAGCAGTTCTTC. Its protein product is CASSVELRASPNEQFF.